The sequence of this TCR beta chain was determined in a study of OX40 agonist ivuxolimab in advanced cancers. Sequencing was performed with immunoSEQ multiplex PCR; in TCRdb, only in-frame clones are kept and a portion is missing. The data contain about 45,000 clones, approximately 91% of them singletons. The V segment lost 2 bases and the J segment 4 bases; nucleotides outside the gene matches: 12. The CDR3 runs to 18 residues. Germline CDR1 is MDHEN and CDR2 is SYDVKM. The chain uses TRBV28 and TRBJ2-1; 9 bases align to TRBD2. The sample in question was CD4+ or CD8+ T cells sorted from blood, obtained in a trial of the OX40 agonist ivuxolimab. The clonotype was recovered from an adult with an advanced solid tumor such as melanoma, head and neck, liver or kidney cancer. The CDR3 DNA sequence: TGTGCCAGCAGTTTAGCCCTCGCGACTAGCGGCCGTTACAATGAGCAGTTCTTC. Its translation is CASSLALATSGRYNEQFF.